This T cell receptor (beta chain) was identified in a study of blood T cells in healthy people across ages. About the research overall: With template switching, about one barcoded beta molecule was captured per two T cells.

A second PCR, run for roughly 7 to 12 cycles, used a sample-barcoded 5' primer plus a J-beta primer mix. Every individual sample yielded 2.5 million or more paired-end reads (each containing CDR3). TCRdb reprocessed the 5' RACE reads via MiXCR and lists one record per CDR3 protein. This repertoire shows 650,000 to 800,000 distinct CDR3 sequences, around 45% found once; its top ten account for about 21%. CDR3 length: 14 amino acids. The germline gives CDR1 SGDLS, CDR2 YYNGEE. V trimming: 7 bases; J trimming: 7 bases; junction bases outside the gene matches: 8. Extracted total RNA amounted to at least 5.5 micrograms for each sample. Broader study findings: More naive CD4+ cells and higher diversity marked long-lived donors relative to aged donors.

About this clonotype: Its antigen remains unidentified.

The TCR sequence derives from a man aged 55 to 69 in good health. This chain joins TRBV9 and TRBJ2-1; 10 bases align to TRBD1. The sequencing sample was made of blood. CDR3 amino acids: CASERQGAGNEQFF. The CDR3 DNA sequence: TGTGCCAGCGAAAGACAGGGGGCGGGGAATGAGCAGTTCTTC.